A selection of T cell receptor beta chains follows, all from one sample in a study of cytomegalovirus exposure and HLA in healthy donors. Repertoires were generated with immunoSEQ multiplex PCR, while TCRdb's copy carries only in-frame clones and drops some. This table has fewer than 200,000 clones, roughly 95% appearing once. Specimen: PBMCs. The receptors shown here come from a woman between 18 and 29 years old in good health and CMV-seronegative. CDR3s include the opening cysteine and the closing phenylalanine or tryptophan. The D gene is left open where the match is weak. Expanded clones are given a class, and other clones once, few, many or no size at all.

TGTGCCAGCAGCGGGACGACTAGCGGGGGCCAGGATACGCAGTATTTT | CASSGTTSGGQDTQYF | - | 16 | TRBJ2-3 | TRBD2 | TRBV7-8
TGTGCCAGCAGCTCCGTGGGACTAGAGTACGAGCAGTACTTC | CASSSVGLEYEQYF | - | 14 | TRBJ2-7 | TRBD2 | TRBV7-8
TGTGCCAGCAGCTTACGAAGGGGAAGGTCGGATGAAAAACTGTTTTTT | CASSLRRGRSDEKLFF | - | 16 | TRBJ1-4 | - | TRBV7-2
TGTGCCAGCTCAAGAGGGGGGGCATCGAACATTCAGTACTTC | CASSRGGASNIQYF | - | 14 | TRBJ2-4 | - | TRBV18
TGTGCCAGTAGCCCCGGACAGTCCCAAGAGACCCAGTACTTC | CASSPGQSQETQYF | - | 14 | TRBJ2-5 | - | TRBV19
TGTGCCAGCAGTTACCCTCGGGACAGTAGACCCTACGAGCAGTACTTC | CASSYPRDSRPYEQYF | - | 16 | TRBJ2-7 | TRBD1 | TRBV6-7
TGTGCCAGTATGGACCAGGGTGGGATTTCCGCCGGGGAGCTGTTTTTT | CASMDQGGISAGELFF | - | 16 | TRBJ2-2 | - | TRBV19
TGTGCCAGCAGCTTACTGACTAGCGGGGGGCAAGAGACCCAGTACTTC | CASSLLTSGGQETQYF | once | 16 | TRBJ2-5 | TRBD2 | TRBV11-2
TGTGCCAGCAGCCCCCTCCCTGGCCCCCAAATCTACAATGAGCAGTTCTTC | CASSPLPGPQIYNEQFF | - | 17 | TRBJ2-1 | - | TRBV9
TGTGCCAGCACCTACGGGGGGAGCGGTTCTAACTATGGCTACACCTTC | CASTYGGSGSNYGYTF | - | 16 | TRBJ1-2 | - | TRBV6-6
TGTGCCAGCAGTCATGAGTATGGCTACACCTTC | CASSHEYGYTF | - | 11 | TRBJ1-2 | - | TRBV9
TGTGCCAGCAGCTCCCCCCGGGACAGAGCCTACGAGCAGTACTTC | CASSSPRDRAYEQYF | - | 15 | TRBJ2-7 | TRBD1 | TRBV7-9
TGTGCCAGCGGACTAGCGGCCTACAATGAGCAGTTCTTC | CASGLAAYNEQFF | - | 13 | TRBJ2-1 | TRBD2 | TRBV7-3
TGTGCCAGCAGCCTAAAGAGGGGACTAGCGGGGAAACCGAATTCCTACAATGAGCAGTTCTTC | CASSLKRGLAGKPNSYNEQFF | - | 21 | TRBJ2-1 | TRBD2 | TRBV2
TGTGCCAGCAGCTTAGGTCTGGATTGGGGGGGCCGGAACACTGAAGCTTTCTTT | CASSLGLDWGGRNTEAFF | once | 18 | TRBJ1-1 | - | TRBV7-8
TGTGCCAGCAGTTTATCCCCGTCCCAGCCCCAGCATTTT | CASSLSPSQPQHF | - | 13 | TRBJ1-5 | - | TRBV27
TGTGCCAGCAGCCTGGGACAGGGGGCGGCGATGAGATATGGCTACACCTTC | CASSLGQGAAMRYGYTF | - | 17 | TRBJ1-2 | TRBD1 | TRBV5-6
TGTGCCAGCAGCTTGGCAGGGCGCCCTGAAGCTTTCTTT | CASSLAGRPEAFF | - | 13 | TRBJ1-1 | - | TRBV5-4
TGTGCCTGGAGTGGATCGACAGGGAACCCCTATGGCTACACCTTC | CAWSGSTGNPYGYTF | - | 15 | TRBJ1-2 | TRBD1 | TRBV30
TGTGCCAGCAGCTTGGCCCGGGCAGGGGGAGGAAAACTGTTTTTT | CASSLARAGGGKLFF | - | 15 | TRBJ1-4 | TRBD1 | TRBV5-6
TGTGCCAGCAGTCCCGGGACAGGGGGATTTAAAAGCTCCTACGAGCAGTACTTC | CASSPGTGGFKSSYEQYF | - | 18 | TRBJ2-7 | TRBD1 | TRBV5-6
TGCGCCAGCAGTGAGCCGGGACTCCGGGACAGGGGTGGCTACACCTTC | CASSEPGLRDRGGYTF | - | 16 | TRBJ1-2 | TRBD1 | TRBV10-2
TGTGCCAGCAGCAAAGGGAAGGCGACAGGGAGCTCCTACGAGCAGTACTTC | CASSKGKATGSSYEQYF | - | 17 | TRBJ2-7 | - | TRBV21-1